This T cell receptor beta chain was observed in a study of long-term antiretroviral therapy in people with HIV. Points from the study as a whole: Versus controls, repertoires in people with HIV had narrower CDR3 length ranges. ART preceded a rise in diversity that nonetheless stayed lower than in transplant donor controls.

It was in the United States that all participants with HIV were treated. Trimming cost V 2 bases and J 3 bases; bases outside gene matches: 4. The CDR3 runs 15 residues. CDR1 and CDR2 from the germline V gene are MNHNY and SVGAGI (reference sequence). At survey level, the immunoSEQ assay was run in its v3.0 version. TCRdb's table, derived via immunoSEQ multiplex PCR, lists solely in-frame clones and lacks some. The sample contains tens of thousands of clones, around 86% of which appear only once. As to this clone: The antigen is unknown.

The TCR comes from a woman younger than 45 with HIV. The chain recombines TRBV6-6 with TRBJ2-3, with 8 bases matching TRBD1. The specimen was unsorted PBMCs, collected 1.8 years before starting antiretroviral therapy. DNA of the CDR3: TGTGCCAGCAGTTACCGGACAGGGTCTACAGATACGCAGTATTTT. Its translation is CASSYRTGSTDTQYF.